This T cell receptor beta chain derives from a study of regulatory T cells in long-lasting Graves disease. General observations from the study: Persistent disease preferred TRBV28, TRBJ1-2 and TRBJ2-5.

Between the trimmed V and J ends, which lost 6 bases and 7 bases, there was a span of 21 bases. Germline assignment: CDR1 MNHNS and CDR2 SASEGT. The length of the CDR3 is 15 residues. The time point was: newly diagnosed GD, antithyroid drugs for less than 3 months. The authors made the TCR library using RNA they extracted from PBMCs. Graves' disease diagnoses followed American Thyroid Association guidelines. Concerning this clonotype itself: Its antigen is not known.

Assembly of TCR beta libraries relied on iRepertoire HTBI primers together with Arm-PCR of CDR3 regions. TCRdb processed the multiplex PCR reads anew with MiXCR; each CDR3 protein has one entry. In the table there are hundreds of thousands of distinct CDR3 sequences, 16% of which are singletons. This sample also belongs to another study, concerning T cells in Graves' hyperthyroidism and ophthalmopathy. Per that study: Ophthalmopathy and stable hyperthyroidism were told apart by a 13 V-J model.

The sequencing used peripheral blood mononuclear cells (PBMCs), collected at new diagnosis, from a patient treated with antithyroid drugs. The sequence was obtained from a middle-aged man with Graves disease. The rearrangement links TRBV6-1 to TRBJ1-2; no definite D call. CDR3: CASSLSGLRVFGYTF. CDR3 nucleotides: TGTGCCAGCAGCTTATCCGGACTTCGGGTATTTGGCTACACCTTC.